These T cell receptor beta chains were read from a single sample in a study of T cell changes during pregnancy in multiple sclerosis. Only in-frame clones appear in the TCRdb table, and some are missing; sequencing was by immunoSEQ multiplex PCR. Of around 55,000 clones listed, roughly 93% were seen once; the top ten hold 3% to 4%. Material: CD8+ T cells from peripheral blood mononuclear cells, obtained in the second trimester of pregnancy. The receptors here all came from a female donor with multiple sclerosis, enrolled in a pregnancy study. Both conserved end residues are part of each CDR3. D genes are given only for firm matches. A clone size is listed for some rows: how often the clone was seen (once, few, many), or a class if it is expanded.

j_gene,abundance,d_gene,v_gene,CDR3aa,CDR3nt
TRBJ2-1,-,TRBD2,TRBV19,CASSLAGTYNEQFF,TGTGCCAGTAGCCTAGCGGGAACCTACAATGAGCAGTTCTTC
TRBJ2-7,-,-,TRBV7-9,CASSLVAPSPKSSYEQYF,TGTGCCAGCAGCTTAGTAGCCCCTTCTCCCAAAAGCTCCTACGAGCAGTACTTC
TRBJ2-3,-,-,TRBV5-1,CASSLGGMDTQYF,TGCGCCAGCAGCTTGGGAGGGATGGATACGCAGTATTTT
TRBJ2-7,-,TRBD1,TRBV30,CAWSAGTGDPYEQYF,TGTGCCTGGAGTGCCGGGACAGGCGACCCCTACGAGCAGTACTTC
TRBJ2-1,-,TRBD2,TRBV7-3,CASSLTSGGYNEQFF,TGTGCCAGCAGCTTGACTAGCGGGGGCTACAATGAGCAGTTCTTC
TRBJ2-2,once,TRBD2,TRBV10-1,CASSPSGIGTGELFF,TGCGCCAGCAGCCCGAGCGGGATAGGTACCGGGGAGCTGTTTTTT
TRBJ1-6,-,-,TRBV4-1,CASSPLGRVVQGSSYNSPLHF,TGCGCCAGCAGTCCCCTGGGGAGGGTGGTTCAGGGGAGCTCCTATAATTCACCCCTCCACTTT
TRBJ2-5,-,TRBD2,TRBV10-1,CASSTGLAEPWRQETQYF,TGCGCCAGCAGCACCGGACTAGCGGAACCCTGGAGGCAAGAGACCCAGTACTTC
TRBJ2-3,-,-,TRBV6-1,CASSEEARGVSTDTQYF,TGTGCCAGCAGTGAAGAGGCCAGGGGTGTGTCGACAGATACGCAGTATTTT
TRBJ2-1,-,-,TRBV6-5,CASSYQGANEQFF,TGTGCCAGCAGTTACCAAGGGGCCAATGAGCAGTTCTTC
TRBJ1-5,-,TRBD1,TRBV19,CASTPGQGGYQPQHF,TGTGCCAGTACTCCGGGACAGGGTGGTTATCAGCCCCAGCATTTT
TRBJ1-1,-,-,TRBV29-1,CSASIQGRAFF,TGCAGCGCATCGATACAGGGTCGGGCTTTCTTT
TRBJ1-4,-,TRBD1,TRBV5-1,CASSLGTGAELFF,TGCGCCAGCAGCTTGGGGACAGGGGCAGAGCTGTTTTTT
TRBJ1-2,-,-,TRBV30,CAWTMGGEGYTF,TGTGCCTGGACCATGGGCGGGGAAGGCTACACCTTC
TRBJ1-1,-,-,TRBV6-4,CASSLEANTEAFF,TGTGCCAGCAGTCTTGAGGCGAACACTGAAGCTTTCTTT
TRBJ1-2,-,-,TRBV29-1,CSVEDEGASYTF,TGCAGCGTTGAAGATGAAGGGGCGAGCTACACCTTC
TRBJ2-7,once,-,TRBV5-5,CASSLDSSPSYEQYF,TGTGCCAGCAGCTTGGACAGCTCACCGTCCTACGAGCAGTACTTC
TRBJ2-1,-,-,TRBV19,CASSIEGLPLGDEQFF,TGTGCCAGTAGTATAGAAGGACTACCCCTCGGGGATGAGCAGTTCTTC
TRBJ1-3,-,TRBD1,TRBV7-9,CASSPPGQSFSGNTIYF,TGTGCCAGCAGCCCACCGGGACAGTCCTTCTCTGGAAACACCATATATTTT
TRBJ2-5,-,-,TRBV27,CASSPTVWETQYF,TGTGCCAGCAGTCCGACAGTGTGGGAGACCCAGTACTTC
TRBJ2-1,-,TRBD2,TRBV4-2,CASSPASGSYNEQFF,TGTGCCAGCAGCCCCGCTAGCGGCTCCTACAATGAGCAGTTCTTC
TRBJ1-3,-,-,TRBV27,CASSDNRNTIYF,TGTGCCAGCAGTGACAACAGGAACACCATATATTTT
TRBJ2-7,once,TRBD1,TRBV9,CASSGGQGVSYEQYF,TGTGCCAGCAGCGGAGGACAGGGGGTCTCCTACGAGCAGTACTTC
TRBJ2-5,-,TRBD2,TRBV2,CASRASAGDGETQYF,TGTGCCAGCAGGGCCTCAGCGGGAGATGGGGAGACCCAGTACTTC
TRBJ1-1,-,TRBD1,TRBV7-8,CASSLIKGAEAFF,TGTGCCAGCAGCTTAATCAAGGGGGCAGAAGCTTTCTTT
TRBJ1-1,-,-,TRBV2,CATLQGTEAFF,TGTGCCACCCTCCAGGGGACTGAAGCTTTCTTT
TRBJ2-3,-,TRBD2,TRBV5-1,CASSLRLAGGRTDTQYF,TGCGCCAGCAGCTTGAGACTAGCGGGGGGGCGGACAGATACGCAGTATTTT
TRBJ1-6,-,TRBD1,TRBV7-2,CASSPRDSYYNSPLHF,TGTGCCAGCAGCCCCCGGGACAGCTATTATAATTCACCCCTCCACTTT
TRBJ2-3,-,-,TRBV7-9,CASSLASRTHTDTQYF,TGTGCCAGCAGCTTGGCTAGCAGGACCCACACAGATACGCAGTATTTT
TRBJ1-3,-,-,TRBV27,CASSLDLSSGNTIYF,TGTGCCAGCAGTTTAGACTTAAGCTCTGGAAACACCATATATTTT
TRBJ2-7,-,-,TRBV30,CASDKAGSSYEQYF,TGTGCCTCAGACAAGGCGGGATCATCCTACGAGCAGTACTTC
TRBJ2-7,-,TRBD1,TRBV5-1,CASSDRERPYEQYF,TGCGCCAGCAGCGACAGGGAACGGCCCTACGAGCAGTACTTC
TRBJ2-7,-,TRBD1,TRBV29-1,CSVVIRDRGYEQYF,TGCAGCGTTGTCATACGGGACAGGGGCTACGAGCAGTACTTC
TRBJ1-1,-,TRBD1,TRBV5-6,CASSLQGLSLFSEAFF,TGTGCCAGCAGCTTACAGGGGCTATCGCTCTTTTCTGAAGCTTTCTTT
TRBJ1-4,-,-,TRBV10-2,CATKDEANEKLFF,TGCGCCACCAAAGACGAGGCTAATGAAAAACTGTTTTTT
TRBJ1-5,-,-,TRBV4-1,CASSQGRNQPQHF,TGCGCCAGCAGCCAAGGGCGGAATCAGCCCCAGCATTTT
TRBJ2-7,-,TRBD2,TRBV4-1,CASSHQSGRGYEQYF,TGCGCCAGCAGCCACCAAAGCGGGAGGGGTTACGAGCAGTACTTC
TRBJ1-2,-,TRBD1,TRBV7-9,CASSPGQGSVLDGYTF,TGTGCCAGCAGCCCGGGACAGGGTTCTGTTTTGGATGGCTACACCTTC
TRBJ1-4,-,TRBD1,TRBV2,CASRGIQGRGEKLFF,TGTGCCAGCAGAGGAATACAGGGGAGAGGAGAAAAACTGTTTTTT
TRBJ1-1,-,-,TRBV30,CAWSGGFEAFF,TGTGCCTGGAGCGGGGGGTTTGAAGCTTTCTTT
TRBJ2-7,-,TRBD1,TRBV6-1,CASSEGTGMREQYF,TGTGCCAGCAGTGAGGGGACAGGGATGCGAGAGCAGTACTTC
TRBJ2-2,-,-,TRBV11-2,CASSSPAGELFF,TGTGCCAGCAGCTCCCCTGCCGGGGAGCTGTTTTTT
TRBJ2-1,-,-,TRBV2,CAAGRDSSYNEQFF,TGTGCCGCGGGTCGGGATAGCTCCTACAATGAGCAGTTCTTC
TRBJ1-6,-,-,TRBV27,CASSSGSYNSPLHF,TGTGCCAGCAGTTCCGGCTCCTATAATTCACCCCTCCACTTT
TRBJ2-7,-,TRBD2,TRBV10-2,CASSEGAGGPYEQYF,TGCGCCAGCAGTGAAGGGGCGGGAGGGCCCTACGAGCAGTACTTC
TRBJ1-1,few,TRBD1,TRBV2,CASRTGLMNTEAFF,TGTGCCAGCCGGACAGGCCTTATGAACACTGAAGCTTTCTTT
TRBJ2-7,-,TRBD2,TRBV11-1,CASSSTAGGPSYEQYF,TGTGCCAGCAGCTCAACGGCGGGGGGTCCCTCCTACGAGCAGTACTTC
TRBJ2-1,-,TRBD2,TRBV5-1,CASSFGGINEQFF,TGCGCCAGCAGCTTCGGGGGGATCAATGAGCAGTTCTTC
TRBJ1-1,-,TRBD1,TRBV7-9,CASSLANRGRRNTEAFF,TGTGCCAGCAGCTTAGCGAACAGGGGAAGACGGAACACTGAAGCTTTCTTT
TRBJ2-3,-,-,TRBV2,CASSETTSFPDTQYF,TGTGCCAGCAGTGAAACCACTAGCTTCCCAGATACGCAGTATTTT